The rows below give T cell receptor beta chains drawn from one sample of a study of blood T cells in healthy people across ages. MiXCR was run by TCRdb on the 5' RACE reads, yielding one entry per CDR3 protein. The sample records fewer than 800,000 distinct CDR3 sequences, approximately 29% being singletons. The specimen was blood. These receptors came from a woman older than 75 in good health. The CDR3 runs from the conserved cysteine through the conserved F or W. Fields, in order: D gene, CDR3 length, J gene, V gene, clone size, CDR3 DNA, CDR3 protein. D genes are given only for firm matches. The size field is filled for only some rows; it gives once, few, many or a size class.

>NA|13|TRBJ2-7|TRBV18|NA
TGTGCCAGCTCACCGGTACAGAACTACGAGCAGTACTTC
CASSPVQNYEQYF
>TRBD1|15|TRBJ1-5|TRBV5-1|NA
TGCGCCAGCAGCTTGTCGGGGACAGGAAATCGGCCCCAGCATTTT
CASSLSGTGNRPQHF
>TRBD1|14|TRBJ1-1|TRBV7-9|NA
TGTGCCAGCAGCTTAGACCCGGGACAGGGGAAAGCTTTCTTT
CASSLDPGQGKAFF
>NA|15|TRBJ1-1|TRBV5-6|few
TGTGCCAGCAGCCTATTTGGTCCTCAGAACACTGAAGCTTTCTTT
CASSLFGPQNTEAFF
>NA|11|TRBJ2-5|TRBV12-3/TRBV12-4|NA
TGTGCCAGCAGGGGTTCTGAGACCCAGTACTTC
CASRGSETQYF
>NA|16|TRBJ2-4|TRBV12-3/TRBV12-4|many
TGTGCCAGCAGTTTGGATAGGACGGTAGCCAAAAACATTCAGTACTTC
CASSLDRTVAKNIQYF
>TRBD2|16|TRBJ2-1|TRBV20-1|many
TGCAGTGCCAGGACTAGCGGGACCCCCGCGTACAATGAGCAGTTCTTC
CSARTSGTPAYNEQFF
>TRBD2|14|TRBJ2-3|TRBV5-1|many
TGCGCCAGCAGCTCCGTAGCGGGGGCAGATACGCAGTATTTT
CASSSVAGADTQYF
>TRBD2|15|TRBJ2-5|TRBV9|NA
TGTGCCAGCAGCGTAGGGGCTAGCGGGGGGGAGACCCAGTACTTC
CASSVGASGGETQYF
>NA|16|TRBJ2-5|TRBV6-2/TRBV6-3|many
TGTGCCAGCAGTTACTACTCCGGACTGACTCAAGAGACCCAGTACTTC
CASSYYSGLTQETQYF
>NA|13|TRBJ2-7|TRBV29-1|NA
TGCAGCGTGGAGACAGCTTCCCCCTACGAGCAGTACTTC
CSVETASPYEQYF
>NA|16|TRBJ2-1|TRBV27|NA
TGTGCCAGCAGTTTAACCGGGACCAACGCTCACAATGAGCAGTTCTTC
CASSLTGTNAHNEQFF
>NA|16|TRBJ2-2|TRBV5-1|NA
TGCGCCAGCAGCTTGGTCGGGGCGGCGAACACCGGGGAGCTGTTTTTT
CASSLVGAANTGELFF
>TRBD2|16|TRBJ2-5|TRBV12-3/TRBV12-4|few
TGTGCCAGCACTCAGAAGAGCGGGGGAAAAAACAATGAGCAGTACTTC
CASTQKSGGKNNEQYF
>NA|14|TRBJ1-6|TRBV5-1|many
TGCGCCAGCAGCTTCGGAGGGCAAGATTCACCCCTCCACTTT
CASSFGGQDSPLHF
>NA|15|TRBJ2-3|TRBV20-1|NA
TGCAGTGCTAGAGGTGGGGACTTCAGGGAGGATACGCAGTATTTT
CSARGGDFREDTQYF
>NA|13|TRBJ1-2|TRBV6-2/TRBV6-3|many
TGTGCCAGCAGGCGATTGGAGGGCTATGGCTACACCTTC
CASRRLEGYGYTF
>TRBD2|15|TRBJ2-1|TRBV20-1|NA
TGCAGTGCTAGAGAACTAGCGGGACCGACCAATGAGCAGTTCTTC
CSARELAGPTNEQFF
>NA|16|TRBJ1-5|TRBV7-8|NA
TGTGCCAGCAGTCTCGGACATGGTACGAGCAATCAGGCCCAGCATTTT
CASSLGHGTSNQAQHF
>TRBD2|18|TRBJ2-1|TRBV11-2|many
TGTGCCAGCAGCTTAGACCTGACTAGCGGGGGGATTTACAATGAGCAGTTCTTC
CASSLDLTSGGIYNEQFF
>TRBD2|20|TRBJ2-3|TRBV5-1|many
TGCGCCAGCAGCTTGGGGTTGGGACTAGCGGCGTCTACTAGCACAGATACGCAGTATTTT
CASSLGLGLAASTSTDTQYF
>NA|13|TRBJ2-2|TRBV28|NA
TGTGCCAGCAGCCTTATAGCGCCCGGGGAGCTGTTTTTT
CASSLIAPGELFF
>NA|14|TRBJ1-5|TRBV4-2|many
TGTGCCAGCAGCCAAGGGGACGGCTCGGGGGCCCAGCATTTT
CASSQGDGSGAQHF
>NA|17|TRBJ2-1|TRBV20-1|NA
TGCAGTGCTAGACCCCTTTGGGCGGGGCGGTACTACAATGAGCAGTTCTTC
CSARPLWAGRYYNEQFF
>NA|16|TRBJ2-7|TRBV29-1|once
TGCAGCGTTGGGCAGACAGGCGTTAGGTCAAAGTACGAGCAGTACTTC
CSVGQTGVRSKYEQYF
>TRBD2|17|TRBJ2-5|TRBV5-6|many
TGTGCCAGCAGCTTGGTGCTAGCGGGGGGTCAGGGAGAGACCCAGTACTTC
CASSLVLAGGQGETQYF
>TRBD1|14|TRBJ1-1|TRBV10-3|few
TGTGCCATCACCCGGACAGGGGATGGCACTGAAGCTTTCTTT
CAITRTGDGTEAFF
>NA|16|TRBJ2-7|TRBV29-1|NA
TGCAGCGTCCTGGGCTCTAGCCGTAGCTCCTACAATGAGCAGTACTTC
CSVLGSSRSSYNEQYF